Presented here are 8 T cell receptor beta chains from one specimen sequenced in a study of identical twins. Each CDR3 protein is one row after TCRdb ran MiXCR on the 5' RACE reads. The data show around 530,000 distinct CDR3 sequences, 13% to 15% seen once. A further study also used this sample, focusing on yellow fever vaccine responses in identical twins.

Sequenced: CD4+ T cells sorted from blood. The receptors here all came from a woman aged 18-35 years in good health.

This clonotype has at least ten counts. This chain joins TRBV12-3 or TRBV12-4 and TRBJ2-2; a possible D gene is TRBD1 (6 bases). The CDR3 contains 16 residues. The V end was cut by 2 bases, the J end by 6 bases, with 16 bases between. Here the CDR3 reads CASSLTGMSVAGELFF. The CDR3 DNA follows: TGTGCCAGCAGTTTAACAGGGATGAGCGTGGCCGGGGAGCTGTTTTTT.

V gene TRBV15 combines with J gene TRBJ1-1; D is ambiguous. Germline V gene sequence: CDR1 LNHNV, CDR2 YYDKDF (reference sequence). This CDR3 has 15 residues. V was trimmed by 0 bases and J by 5 bases, leaving 13 bases between them. The CDR3: CATSRDSLGGTEAFF. The CDR3 DNA is TGTGCCACCAGCAGAGATAGCCTAGGCGGGACTGAAGCTTTCTTT.

This clonotype was detected a few times. This sequence joins TRBV7-2 and TRBJ1-5, with D unclear. The ends were cut back, 5 bases at V and 3 bases at J, with 11 bases in the middle. CDR3 length: 14 amino acids. Per the germline V gene, CDR1 is SGHTA and CDR2 is FQGNSA. Here the CDR3 reads CASSRRENNQPQHF. CDR3 nucleotides: TGTGCCAGCAGCCGCCGGGAGAACAATCAGCCCCAGCATTTT.

The rearrangement links TRBV12-3 or TRBV12-4 to TRBJ2-6, with D perhaps matching TRBD1 (6 bases). This CDR3 is built from 17 residues. V lost 5 bases to trimming and J lost 0 bases, with 14 bases between them. The CDR3 nucleotides read TGTGCCAGCAGTCGGGACAACCAACACTCTGGGGCCAACGTCCTGACTTTC. It yields the protein CASSRDNQHSGANVLTF.

This clonotype was detected only a few times. CDR3 in DNA: TGCAGCGCCCAGTGGGTGGGGGCTGTCGGTGGCTACACCTTC. Amino acid sequence: CSAQWVGAVGGYTF. The V and J genes are TRBV29-1 and TRBJ1-2; a possible D gene is TRBD1 (6 bases). This CDR3 contains 14 residues. V shed 7 bases and J shed 7 bases, with 22 bases lying between them. Germline V gene sequence: CDR1 SQVTM, CDR2 ANQGSEA. The complete variable domain, with remaining parts taken from reference TRBV29-1 and TRBJ1-2, reads SAVISQKPSRDICQRGTSLTIQCQVDSQVTMMFWYRQQPGQSLTLIATANQGSEATYESGFVIDKFPISRPNLTFSTLTVSNMSPEDSSIYLCSAQWVGAVGGYTFGSGTRLTVV.

This clonotype was found a few times. V gene TRBV5-1 combines with J gene TRBJ2-7; 8 nucleotides agree with TRBD1. V was clipped by 7 bases and J by 6 bases; unmatched bases: 6. The germline gives CDR1 SGHRS, CDR2 YFSETQ. This CDR3 has 12 amino acids. The CDR3 coding sequence is TGCGCCAGCCGAGCGACAGGGGTCGAGCAGTACTTC. Translating it yields CASRATGVEQYF.

Of note for this clonotype: Sequence at one end of the junction differs from germline and may be a read error. The chain combines TRBV5-1 with TRBJ2-3, with a tentative D call TRBD2 (7 bases). CDR3 length equals 14 residues. Germline V gene sequence: CDR1 SGHRS, CDR2 YFSETQ. The CDR3 region has the DNA TGCGCCAGCAGCTGGGGGGGGCGCACGGATACGCAGTATTTT. Protein product: CASSWGGRTDTQYF.

This clonotype has at least ten counts. CDR3 bases: TGCGCCAGCAGCTTGGCGTCACCCACTGAAGCTTTCTTT. Encoded protein: CASSLASPTEAFF. This chain joins TRBV5-1 and TRBJ1-1; D gene unclear. Germline V gene data show CDR1 as SGHRS and CDR2 as YFSETQ. The CDR3 extends over 13 amino acids. Deletions cut 0 bases from V and 4 bases from J, with 7 bases between.